This TCR beta chain appears in the sequencing data of a study of CD8+ T cells in alopecia areata. Study at large: Each of the treated patients was given oral tofacitinib, 5 to 10 mg twice daily, for moderate-to-severe alopecia areata. The duration of tofacitinib was 6 to 18 months, with 6 months off drug afterward.

This CDR3 spans 16 amino acids. Germline values: CDR1 SGHTA, CDR2 FQGNSA. The V gene end was trimmed by 3 bases and the J gene end by 5 bases; junction bases not matched to a gene: 6. Extracted RNA was reverse transcribed into cDNA, the sequencing template. Assay used: immunoSEQ multiplex PCR; TCRdb lists only in-frame clones, some missing. The sample has 6,000 to 9,500 clones, approximately 67% seen once; the top ten hold about an eighth. Regarding this clone: Its antigen is still unknown.

Study conclusions and caveats: Mouse data revealed clearer TCR sharing than patient data did, a gap possibly tied to HLA. Lesional scalp, especially alopecia totalis/universalis, showed higher clonality than normal scalp.

Peripheral blood and lesional scalp punch biopsies came from alopecia areata patients. Sample: skin, taken at week 0. The rearrangement links TRBV7-2 to TRBJ2-1, with 11 positions matching TRBD2. This clonotype originated in a human donor with alopecia areata. CDR3 nucleotide sequence: TGTGCCAGCAGCTTCAATCCGGGACTAGCGGACAATGAGCAGTTCTTC. It translates to CASSFNPGLADNEQFF.